This T cell receptor beta chain was recorded in a study of tumor and adjacent non-tumor tissue in lung cancer. Study-level background: Histology: under 15 adenocarcinoma, a couple of squamous cell carcinoma, 1 small cell lung cancer.

No cell sorting was done before RNA was extracted from the tissue. Looked up from germline, CDR1 is LGHNA and CDR2 is YSLEER. There are 15 residues in the CDR3. Study conclusions and caveats: Significantly higher TCR diversity was found in tumor than normal lung.

Comment on this clonotype: Antigen specificity is unknown. A junction end diverges from the germline sequence, so it may reflect a read error.

The library came from three nested PCR rounds adapted from ARM-PCR protocols. TCRdb re-derived calls from the multiplex PCR reads in MiXCR, one entry per CDR3 protein. The repertoire includes 130,000 or so distinct CDR3 sequences, 55% to 75% of them detected once, and about 13% sits in the top ten. The rearrangement uses TRBV4-3 and TRBJ2-1; D is unclear. Input material: lung tumor tissue. This TCR was sampled from a man younger than 45 with non-small cell lung cancer. This chain's CDR3 is CASSQDSSFYNEQLF. The CDR3 nucleotides read TGCGCCAGCAGCCAAGACAGTTCCTTCTACAATGAGCAGTTATTC.